This T cell receptor (beta chain) came from a study of T cells in Graves' hyperthyroidism and ophthalmopathy. The germline V and J ends were trimmed by 4 bases and 1 base, with 5 bases remaining between them. The germline V gene encodes CDR1 SNHLY and CDR2 FYNNEI. There are 13 residues in the CDR3. Overall study results and limits: Also found in blood were most expanded thyroid clonotypes above 0.001.

The CDR3 regions of TCR beta were amplified from RNA transcripts. TCR CDR3 underwent first-round RT-PCR with the HTBI primer set. TCRdb called the multiplex PCR reads again in MiXCR, with one record for every CDR3 protein. The sample carries around 600,000 distinct CDR3 sequences, about 15% recorded once. This clonotype showed up many times. Antigen specificity is unknown. The receptor was isolated from a woman between 45 and 60 years old with Graves' ophthalmopathy. Sequenced material: blood. The V call is TRBV2, the J call TRBJ1-5, with D possibly TRBD1 on 5 matching bases. The CDR3 loop is CASSGQSNQPQHF. CDR3 bases: TGTGCCAGCAGTGGACAGAGCAATCAGCCCCAGCATTTT.